These 31 T cell receptor beta chains came from one sample sequenced in a study of shared clonotypes between healthy human individuals. Assay: immunoSEQ multiplex PCR; the TCRdb copy retains only in-frame clones and omits some. The table records about 610,000 clones, roughly 97% of them present only once. Sequenced input: naive CD4+ T cells sorted from blood. Described subset: CD45RA+ positively selected. The receptors were gathered from a woman in her twenties or thirties in good health.

This chain joins TRBV2 and TRBJ1-4; D call uncertain. Germline values: CDR1 SNHLY, CDR2 FYNNEI. V was pared by 9 bases and J by 7 bases, with 15 bases between. The CDR3 has 13 amino acids. CDR3 nucleotides: TGTGCCAGGGCGACGGGGTGGGGTGAAAAACTGTTTTTT. This sequence encodes CARATGWGEKLFF.

The J gene is TRBJ1-3, the V gene TRBV18, with 7 bases that match TRBD1. Losses at the gene ends were 3 bases for V and 0 bases for J; bases not matched to a gene: 17. The CDR3 contains 20 residues. Per germline, CDR1 KGHSH and CDR2 LQKENI. The CDR3 DNA follows: TGTGCCAGCTCACCTCGTTACATTAGGGACAGATATTTCTCTGGAAACACCATATATTTT. Translating gives CASSPRYIRDRYFSGNTIYF.

The V and J genes are TRBV25-1 and TRBJ1-3; D gene ambiguous. Germline CDR1 is MGHDK and CDR2 is SYGVNS. This CDR3 is built from 13 residues. V lost 3 bases, J lost 2 bases, and 5 bases lay in between. CDR3 region: CASSDGPGNTIYF. In DNA form, the CDR3 reads TGTGCCAGCAGTGATGGTCCTGGAAACACCATATATTTT.

This clone was picked up one time. The rearrangement joins TRBV5-1 to TRBJ2-7, with 8 positions matching TRBD2. The V and J ends lost 5 bases and 3 bases, in that order; junction bases with no gene match: 10. Germline CDR1 SGHRS, CDR2 YFSETQ. This CDR3 contains 15 residues. The CDR3 sequence is CASREISGSGYEQYF. CDR3 bases: TGCGCCAGCAGGGAGATCAGCGGGAGTGGCTACGAGCAGTACTTC.

The chain employs TRBV6-1 and TRBJ2-6, with 10 bases aligning to TRBD1. There are 19 residues in the CDR3. The V and J ends lost 4 bases and 3 bases, in that order; junction bases with no gene match: 12. Germline V CDR1 and CDR2: MNHNS, SASEGT. As DNA, the CDR3 is TGTGCCAGCAGTGTTTCCGGGACAGGGGTCCTAATTGGGGCCAACGTCCTGACTTTC. It encodes CASSVSGTGVLIGANVLTF.

The chain combines TRBV28 with TRBJ2-7; TRBD1 matches at 8 bases. Germline assignment: CDR1 MDHEN and CDR2 SYDVKM. CDR3 length: 15 residues. V lost 10 bases, J lost 1 base, and 12 bases stayed unmatched. The CDR3 coding sequence is TGTGCCACCCCTCATTCAGGACAGGGATCCTACGAGCAGTACTTC. Its protein product is CATPHSGQGSYEQYF.

The chain recombines TRBV19 with TRBJ1-6, with D unresolved. Trimming pared 6 bases from V and 13 bases from J, leaving 31 bases between. The CDR3 runs 18 residues. In germline, CDR1 is LNHDA, CDR2 SQIVND (reference sequence). The CDR3 nucleotides read TGTGCCAGTAGCCCCACCTATACCCCGGGGAATCTGCGGGATCCCCTCCACTTT. Protein sequence: CASSPTYTPGNLRDPLHF.

This chain links TRBV5-1 with TRBJ2-2; tentatively, D is TRBD1 or TRBD2 (5 bases each). V lost 3 bases to trimming and J lost 6 bases, with 12 bases between them. The CDR3 spans 14 residues. Germline V lookup: CDR1 SGHRS, CDR2 YFSETQ. The CDR3 reads CASSSGTDSGELFF. In nucleotides, the CDR3 is TGCGCCAGCAGCTCCGGGACCGACTCCGGGGAGCTGTTTTTT.

The gene calls are TRBV5-1 and TRBJ2-2, with TRBD1 as a possible D gene (5 bases). Deletions cut 1 base from V and 1 base from J, with 11 bases between. The CDR3 is made up of 16 amino acids. Germline CDR1 reads SGHRS; CDR2 reads YFSETQ. The CDR3 reads CASSLFAGLNTGELFF. CDR3 bases: TGCGCCAGCAGCTTGTTTGCAGGGTTGAACACCGGGGAGCTGTTTTTT.

J is TRBJ2-5 and V is TRBV5-1; D might be TRBD1 (5 bases). CDR1 is SGHRS, CDR2 YFSETQ, per germline. This CDR3 spans 12 amino acids. V lost 4 bases, J lost 2 bases, and 6 bases lay in between. The CDR3 region has the DNA TGCGCCAGCAGCAAGGGGCAAGAGACCCAGTACTTC. Its protein product is CASSKGQETQYF.

The gene calls are TRBV18 and TRBJ1-1; D remains unclear. The CDR3 has 13 residues. Germline-derived CDR1 and CDR2 are KGHSH and LQKENI. V gave up 2 bases and J gave up 5 bases, with 9 bases separating them. The CDR3 bases are TGTGCCAGCTCACCAAGTGAGAGGACTGAAGCTTTCTTT. It translates to CASSPSERTEAFF.

The chain couples TRBV6-1 to TRBJ1-1, with D possibly being TRBD1 (6 bases). V was clipped by 6 bases and J by 11 bases, with 19 bases between them. This CDR3 contains 13 residues. Germline loops: CDR1 MNHNS, CDR2 SASEGT. This CDR3 is CASRPILNDRAFF. As DNA, the CDR3 is TGTGCCAGCAGACCAATTTTAAACGACAGGGCTTTCTTT.

This clone has just one count. The chain uses TRBV27 and TRBJ1-1, with no clear D. CDR3 size: 15 residues. V was trimmed by 1 base and J by 2 bases, leaving 11 bases between them. Germline loops: CDR1 MNHEY, CDR2 SMNVEV (reference sequence). The DNA for the CDR3 is TGTGCCAGCAGTTTATTCCCAGGCGCCAACACTGAAGCTTTCTTT. This encodes CASSLFPGANTEAFF.

This sequence joins TRBV7-9 and TRBJ2-2; TRBD1 might be the D (6 bases). This CDR3 has 16 amino acids. Trimming left V 1 base short and J 0 bases short, with 9 bases between. The V gene's germline CDR1 is SEHNR and CDR2 FQNEAQ (reference sequence). CDR3 sequence reads: CASSLVGGANTGELFF. CDR3 DNA: TGTGCCAGCAGCTTAGTTGGGGGCGCGAACACCGGGGAGCTGTTTTTT.

The rearrangement uses TRBV9 and TRBJ1-2; 8 positions match TRBD1. Germline CDR1 reads SGDLS; CDR2 reads YYNGEE. J was trimmed by 5 bases and V by 4 bases; bases with no gene match: 4. This CDR3 spans 13 amino acids. The CDR3 bases are TGTGCCAGCAGCCAGACAGGGGTATATGGCTACACCTTC. As protein: CASSQTGVYGYTF.

The CDR3 sequence is CASSLGTADTQYF. The CDR3 nucleotides are TGTGCCAGCAGCTTAGGGACAGCCGATACGCAGTATTTT. V usage is TRBV13 and J usage is TRBJ2-3; possibly TRBD1 for D (5 bases). Per the germline V gene, CDR1 is PRHDT and CDR2 is FYEKMQ (reference sequence). Trimming took off 0 bases at V and 6 bases at J, with 7 bases between the two ends. The CDR3 runs to 13 residues. Using reference TRBV13 and TRBJ2-3 for the parts outside the CDR3, the full variable domain is AAGVIQSPRHLIKEKRETATLKCYPIPRHDTVYWYQQGPGQDPQFLISFYEKMQSDKGSIPDRFSAQQFSDYHSELNMSSLELGDSALYFCASSLGTADTQYFGPGTRLTVL.

The V gene is TRBV27, the J gene TRBJ1-6; D may be TRBD1 (5 bases). The ends were cut back, 3 bases at V and 9 bases at J, with 12 bases in the middle. Germline assignment: CDR1 MNHEY and CDR2 SMNVEV (reference sequence). The CDR3 extends over 14 amino acids. The CDR3 loop reads CASSFSGHGSPLHF. CDR3 nucleotide sequence: TGTGCCAGCAGTTTCTCGGGGCACGGTTCACCCCTCCACTTT.

The chain carries TRBV6-5 and TRBJ2-2; D unresolved. Germline lookup yields CDR1 MNHEY and CDR2 SVGAGI. The germline V and J ends were trimmed by 0 bases and 1 base, with 9 bases remaining between them. This CDR3 comprises 16 residues. Here the CDR3 DNA reads TGTGCCAGCAGTTACTCAACCGGGTTGAACACCGGGGAGCTGTTTTTT. This gives the protein CASSYSTGLNTGELFF.

Note on this clone: Other DNA variants within this sample encode the same CDR3. The chain carries TRBV5-1 and TRBJ2-1; D call uncertain. This CDR3 is 13 amino acids long. Trimming removed 0 bases at V and 5 bases at J, with 6 bases between. Germline CDR1 is SGHRS and CDR2 is YFSETQ. The CDR3 DNA reads as TGCGCCAGCAGCTTGGAACCCGACAATGAGCAGTTCTTC. Its translation: CASSLEPDNEQFF.

The chain recombines TRBV27 with TRBJ2-1; no firm D call. Germline V gene data show CDR1 as MNHEY and CDR2 as SMNVEV (reference sequence). V gave up 3 bases and J gave up 5 bases, with 11 bases separating them. CDR3 length equals 14 residues. The CDR3 sequence: CASSFGRLNNEQFF. CDR3 DNA sequence: TGTGCCAGCAGTTTCGGGCGACTCAACAATGAGCAGTTCTTC.

The V and J genes are TRBV7-2 and TRBJ2-3, with 9 bases lining up with TRBD2. The CDR3 runs to 15 residues. CDR1 is SGHTA, CDR2 FQGNSA, per germline. Losses at the gene ends were 4 bases for V and 6 bases for J; bases not matched to a gene: 8. The CDR3 here is CASSSLAGVSDTQYF. CDR3 sequence (DNA): TGTGCCAGCAGCTCGTTAGCGGGAGTTTCGGATACGCAGTATTTT.

The gene calls are TRBV6-5 and TRBJ1-2; D perhaps matches TRBD1 (6 bases). Trimming cost V 0 bases and J 5 bases, with 16 bases left between them. This CDR3 has 16 residues. Germline V gene data show CDR1 as MNHEY and CDR2 as SVGAGI. The CDR3 bases are TGTGCCAGCAGTTACTCGATCTCGACAGGAGGGTATGGCTACACCTTC. Translation: CASSYSISTGGYGYTF.

J is TRBJ1-4 and V is TRBV23-1; TRBD1 matches 9 bases. Being an ORF, TRBV23-1 has a function that is uncertain. The CDR3 is 14 amino acids. J gave up 8 bases and V 8 bases, and 9 bases lay outside the gene matches. The CDR3 sequence: CASPSGQGNEKLFF. The CDR3 coding sequence is TGCGCCAGCCCGTCTGGACAGGGGAACGAAAAACTGTTTTTT.

The chain links TRBV29-1 to TRBJ2-3, with D possibly being TRBD2 (6 bases). The germline V gene has CDR1 SQVTM and CDR2 ANQGSEA. Trimming took 6 bases from V and 6 from J, leaving 22 bases between them. This CDR3 has 15 amino acids. The chain's CDR3 is CSVHVRGLRADTQYF. The CDR3 DNA sequence: TGCAGCGTCCACGTGCGGGGACTGAGGGCTGATACGCAGTATTTT.

This chain joins TRBV27 and TRBJ1-2; D call uncertain. Looked up from germline, CDR1 is MNHEY and CDR2 is SMNVEV (reference sequence). This CDR3 has 14 residues. Trimming stripped 6 bases from V and 5 bases from J, with 16 bases between. CDR3 nucleotides: TGTGCCAGCAGCGATACGCCGGACGTATATGGCTACACCTTC. Amino acids: CASSDTPDVYGYTF.

The chain uses TRBV7-2 and TRBJ2-7, with D perhaps TRBD1 (6 bases). V was trimmed by 3 bases and J by 6 bases, leaving 18 bases between them. Germline CDR1 is SGHTA and CDR2 is FQGNSA. The CDR3 covers 15 residues. The CDR3 is CASSLGITRGSEQYF. In DNA, the CDR3 is TGTGCCAGCAGCTTGGGGATCACGAGGGGGTCCGAGCAGTACTTC. The full variable domain, its missing parts supplied by reference TRBV7-2 and TRBJ2-7, is GAGVSQSPSNKVTEKGKDVELRCDPISGHTALYWYRQSLGQGLEFLIYFQGNSAPDKSGLPSDRFSAERTGGSVSTLTIQRTQQEDSAVYLCASSLGITRGSEQYFGPGTRLTVT.

The rearrangement uses TRBV6-1 and TRBJ2-2; no clear D. Trimming removed 6 bases from V and 7 bases from J, with 6 bases in between. Germline V gene sequence: CDR1 MNHNS, CDR2 SASEGT. The CDR3 contains 11 residues. DNA of the CDR3: TGTGCCAGCAGGGATGGCGGGGAGCTGTTTTTT. Its translation: CASRDGGELFF.

CDR3 in amino acids: CASSGLAGTEQYF. The CDR3 region has the DNA TGTGCCAGCAGCGGACTAGCGGGAACCGAGCAGTACTTC. The chain links TRBV6-6 to TRBJ2-7; 12 bases align to TRBD2. The germline gives CDR1 MNHNY, CDR2 SVGAGI (reference sequence). Trimming cost V 6 bases and J 6 bases; bases outside gene matches: 3. The CDR3 consists of 13 residues.

This clone is a singleton in its sample. The CDR3 sequence is CASSLAPLNEQFF. The DNA of the CDR3 is TGTGCCAGCAGCTTAGCGCCTCTCAATGAGCAGTTCTTC. The V and J genes are TRBV7-6 and TRBJ2-1; D unresolved. This CDR3 is built from 13 residues. The V and J ends lost 0 bases and 6 bases respectively, with 6 bases between them. Germline CDR1 reads SGHVS; CDR2 reads FNYEAQ. The complete variable domain, with remaining parts taken from reference TRBV7-6 and TRBJ2-1, reads GAGVSQSPRYKVTKRGQDVALRCDPISGHVSLYWYRQALGQGPEFLTYFNYEAQQDKSGLPNDRFSAERPEGSISTLTIQRTEQRDSAMYRCASSLAPLNEQFFGPGTRLTVL.

The chain combines TRBV10-3 with TRBJ2-1; no firm D call. Germline CDR1 ENHRY, CDR2 SYGVKD. V lost 4 bases and J 6 bases, leaving 7 bases between the germline ends. The CDR3 covers 12 residues. CDR3 amino acids: CAISALFNEQFF. CDR3 DNA: TGTGCCATCAGTGCACTATTCAATGAGCAGTTCTTC.

This chain uses TRBV5-6 with TRBJ2-3, with 8 nucleotides matching TRBD1. With V trimmed by 3 bases and J by 8 bases, 11 bases remained unmatched. From germline, CDR1 is SGHDT and CDR2 YYEEEE. This CDR3 has 15 residues. CDR3 sequence (DNA): TGTGCCAGCAGCTGGGGGGACAGGAGTGCGGGTACGCAGTATTTT. Translation gives CASSWGDRSAGTQYF. Combining the CDR3 with reference TRBV5-6 and TRBJ2-3 gives the whole variable domain DAGVTQSPTHLIKTRGQQVTLRCSPKSGHDTVSWYQQALGQGPQFIFQYYEEEERQRGNFPDRFSGHQFPNYSSELNVNALLLGDSALYLCASSWGDRSAGTQYFGPGTRLTVL.